The sequence of this TCR beta chain was determined in a study of T cell responses to AZD1222 COVID-19 vaccine. There are 16 residues in the CDR3. Looked up from germline, CDR1 is ENHRY and CDR2 is SYGVKD. With 0 bases removed from V and 0 bases from J, the gap between germline ends came to 11 bases. Worth noting for this clone: Its specificity is not known.

The protocol was immunoSEQ multiplex PCR, while the TCRdb copy is restricted to in-frame clones and leaves out a portion. The table lists approximately 100,000 clones, approximately 91% of them singletons. Study-wide findings and caveats: Mostly white British, mostly female donors; authors suggested clonal diversity may be underestimated. Among AZD1222 vaccinees, only 5 to 7 were seropositive at baseline.

The J gene is TRBJ1-1, the V gene TRBV10-3; a weak D match, TRBD1 (6 bases). The source is an adult in good health. Sample: peripheral blood, taken on day 0 of AZD1222 vaccination. The CDR3 DNA reads TGTGCCATCAGTGAGTCGAGGACAGCTATGAACACTGAAGCTTTCTTT. This encodes CAISESRTAMNTEAFF.